This T cell receptor (beta chain) was retrieved from a study of blood T cell repertoires in COVID-19. Study-wide background: COVID-19 samples from acute and convalescent phases originated in the United States, Italy and Spain. T cells, B-cell-depleted T cells, or PBMCs provided the cDNA or gDNA that served as material.

Original handling: For nucleated cells, counts were estimated from reference gene primer amplification. Clones were sequenced by immunoSEQ multiplex PCR, and TCRdb holds only the in-frame ones, with some missing. V and J calls and clone size follow that table, whereas D and trimming were derived from the DNA. Of 200,000 to 250,000 clones in the sample, roughly 80% were seen once. The CDR3 runs 20 residues. The sequence was collected from a woman between 18 and 30 years old with acute or convalescent COVID-19. The sequencing sample was made of peripheral blood. This rearrangement joins TRBV21-1 to TRBJ1-2; the DNA was not used to check the table's D call, TRBD1. TRBV21-1 is flagged as a pseudogene. As DNA, the CDR3 is TGTGCCAGCAGCAAGGGCCCACAGCAAAGACAGGGGCCCCAAAGGTATGGCTACACCTTC. Translation gives CASSKGPQQRQGPQRYGYTF.